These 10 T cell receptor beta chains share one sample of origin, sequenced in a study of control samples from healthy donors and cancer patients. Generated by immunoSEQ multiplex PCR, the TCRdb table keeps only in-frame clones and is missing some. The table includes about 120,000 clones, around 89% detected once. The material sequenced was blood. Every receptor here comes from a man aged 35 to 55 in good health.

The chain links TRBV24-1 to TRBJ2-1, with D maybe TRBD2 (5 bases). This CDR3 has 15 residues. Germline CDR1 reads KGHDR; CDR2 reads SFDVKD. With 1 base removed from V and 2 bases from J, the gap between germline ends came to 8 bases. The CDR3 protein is CATSDFTGTYNEQFF. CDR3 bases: TGTGCCACCAGTGATTTTACGGGGACCTACAATGAGCAGTTCTTC.

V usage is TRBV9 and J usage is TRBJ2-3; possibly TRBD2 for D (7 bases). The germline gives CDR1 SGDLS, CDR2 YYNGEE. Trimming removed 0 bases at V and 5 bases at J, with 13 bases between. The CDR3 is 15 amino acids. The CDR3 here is CASSVAGGLVDTQYF. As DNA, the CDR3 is TGTGCCAGCAGCGTAGCCGGGGGGCTGGTAGATACGCAGTATTTT.

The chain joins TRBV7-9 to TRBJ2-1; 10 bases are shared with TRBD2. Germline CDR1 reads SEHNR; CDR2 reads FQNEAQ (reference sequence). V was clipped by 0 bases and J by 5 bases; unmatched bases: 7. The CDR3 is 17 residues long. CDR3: CASSLAVWTSGDNEQFF. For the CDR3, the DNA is TGTGCCAGCAGCTTAGCGGTGTGGACTAGCGGAGACAATGAGCAGTTCTTC.

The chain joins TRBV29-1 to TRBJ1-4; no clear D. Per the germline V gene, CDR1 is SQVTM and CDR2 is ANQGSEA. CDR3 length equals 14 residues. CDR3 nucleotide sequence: TGCAGATCCTTTGGTCGGGTAACTAATGAAAAACTGTTTTTT. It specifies CRSFGRVTNEKLFF.

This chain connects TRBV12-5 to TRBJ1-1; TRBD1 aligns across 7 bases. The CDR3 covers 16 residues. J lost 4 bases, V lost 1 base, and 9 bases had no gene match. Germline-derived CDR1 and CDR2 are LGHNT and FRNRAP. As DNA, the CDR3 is TGTGCTAGTGGTTTGGCACGACAGGGTATGAGCACTGAAGCTTTCTTT. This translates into CASGLARQGMSTEAFF.

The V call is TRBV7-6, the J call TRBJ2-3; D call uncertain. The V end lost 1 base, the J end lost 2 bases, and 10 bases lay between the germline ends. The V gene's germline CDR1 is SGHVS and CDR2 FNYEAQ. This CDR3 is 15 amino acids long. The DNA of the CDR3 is TGTGCCAGCAGCTTAGACCCAGTTAACACAGATACGCAGTATTTT. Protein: CASSLDPVNTDTQYF. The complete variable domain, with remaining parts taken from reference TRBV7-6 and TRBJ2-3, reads GAGVSQSPRYKVTKRGQDVALRCDPISGHVSLYWYRQALGQGPEFLTYFNYEAQQDKSGLPNDRFSAERPEGSISTLTIQRTEQRDSAMYRCASSLDPVNTDTQYFGPGTRLTVL.

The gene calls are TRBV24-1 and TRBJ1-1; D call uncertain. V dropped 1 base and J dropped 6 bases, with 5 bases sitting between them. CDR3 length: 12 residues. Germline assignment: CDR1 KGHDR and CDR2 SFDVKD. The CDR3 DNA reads TGTGCCACCAGTGATTTTGGGGCTGAAGCTTTCTTT. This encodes CATSDFGAEAFF.

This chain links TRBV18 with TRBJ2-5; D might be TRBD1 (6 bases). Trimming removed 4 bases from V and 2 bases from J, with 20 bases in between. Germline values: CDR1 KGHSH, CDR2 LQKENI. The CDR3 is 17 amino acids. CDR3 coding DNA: TGTGCCAGCTCACTTTCCGCGACAGGAACTAAACAAGAGACCCAGTACTTC. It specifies CASSLSATGTKQETQYF.

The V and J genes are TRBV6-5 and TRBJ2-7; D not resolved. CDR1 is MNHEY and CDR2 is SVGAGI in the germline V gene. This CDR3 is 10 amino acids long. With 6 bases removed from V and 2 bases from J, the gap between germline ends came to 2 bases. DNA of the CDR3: TGTGCCAGCAGCACCTACGAGCAGTACTTC. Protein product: CASSTYEQYF.

CDR3 sequence reads: CASRRAGGNTEAFF. In DNA, the CDR3 is TGTGCCTCAAGGCGGGCAGGGGGCAACACTGAAGCTTTCTTT. The gene calls are TRBV6-5 and TRBJ1-1; 8 bases line up with TRBD1. Unmatched junction bases numbered 10, after V lost 11 bases and J lost 2 bases. Germline V gene data show CDR1 as MNHEY and CDR2 as SVGAGI. This CDR3 comprises 14 residues.